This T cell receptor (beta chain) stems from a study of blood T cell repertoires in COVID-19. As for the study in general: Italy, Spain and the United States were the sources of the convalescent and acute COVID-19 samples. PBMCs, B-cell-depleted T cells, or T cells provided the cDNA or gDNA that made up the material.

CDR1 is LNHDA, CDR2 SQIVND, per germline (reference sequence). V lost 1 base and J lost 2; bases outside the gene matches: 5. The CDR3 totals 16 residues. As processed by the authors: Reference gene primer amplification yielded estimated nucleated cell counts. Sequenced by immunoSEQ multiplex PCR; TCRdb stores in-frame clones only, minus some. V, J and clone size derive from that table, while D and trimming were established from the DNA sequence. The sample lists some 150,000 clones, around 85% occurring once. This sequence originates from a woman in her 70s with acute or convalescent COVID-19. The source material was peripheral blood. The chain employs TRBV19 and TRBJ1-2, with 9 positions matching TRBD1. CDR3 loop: CASSIVRDRVNYGYTF. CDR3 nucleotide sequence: TGTGCCAGTAGTATAGTTAGGGACAGGGTAAACTATGGCTACACCTTC.